Listed here is a single TCR beta chain. The data belong to a study of shared clonotypes between healthy human individuals. Study-wide background: Every donor yielded three CD4 naive, three CD4 memory, two CD8 naive and one CD8 memory plate.

The assay was immunoSEQ multiplex PCR, and TCRdb's table has in-frame clones only and misses some. The data contain some 1,400,000 clones, approximately 96% of them seen just once; the ten biggest clones take up roughly 1.2%. The germline gives CDR1 SGHVS, CDR2 FQNEAQ. The V gene lost 0 bases and the J gene lost 5 bases, with 5 bases spanning the gap. This CDR3 has 13 amino acids. The sequence was collected from a man between 25 and 39 years old in good health. The chain joins TRBV7-8 to TRBJ2-1; no definite D call. The sample comprised naive CD4+ T cells sorted from blood. Stated subset: CD45RA+ positively selected. The CDR3 loop is CASSLAPHNEQFF. As DNA, the CDR3 is TGTGCCAGCAGCTTAGCTCCCCACAATGAGCAGTTCTTC.